The 13 T cell receptor beta chains below all came from one sample that was sequenced in a study of cytomegalovirus exposure and HLA in healthy donors. 60 Vbeta and 13 Jbeta primers were used in PCR. Measured with immunoSEQ multiplex PCR; TCRdb has only the in-frame clones, and not every one. The table shows more than 130,000 clones, with about four fifths occurring only once. Sequenced sample: PBMCs. These receptors all stem from a man aged 25 to 40 in good health and CMV-seronegative.

The chain combines TRBV14 with TRBJ2-1, with TRBD2 matching over 13 bases. Germline lookup yields CDR1 SGHDN and CDR2 FVKESK. After removal of 5 bases from V and 6 bases from J, the junction contained 4 bases not matched to a gene. This CDR3 is 15 amino acids long. Here the CDR3 reads CASSSGLAGINEQFF. Here the CDR3 DNA reads TGTGCCAGCAGCTCGGGACTAGCGGGAATCAATGAGCAGTTCTTC.

The genes are TRBV19 and TRBJ2-1; no firm D call. Trimming removed 3 bases from V and 0 bases from J, with 6 bases in between. The CDR3 runs 14 residues. In germline, CDR1 is LNHDA, CDR2 SQIVND (reference sequence). The CDR3 here is CASSITYSYNEQFF. In nucleotides, the CDR3 is TGTGCCAGTAGTATTACTTACTCCTACAATGAGCAGTTCTTC.

The chain recombines TRBV19 with TRBJ1-1; D gene unclear. Germline loops: CDR1 LNHDA, CDR2 SQIVND (reference sequence). Trimming cost V 6 bases and J 2 bases, with 13 bases left between them. This CDR3 has 14 amino acids. In DNA, the CDR3 is TGTGCCAGTAGATCGACTCCTTCAAACACTGAAGCTTTCTTT. As protein: CASRSTPSNTEAFF. Complete variable domain (other parts from reference TRBV19 and TRBJ1-1): DGGITQSPKYLFRKEGQNVTLSCEQNLNHDAMYWYRQDPGQGLRLIYYSQIVNDFQKGDIAEGYSVSREKKESFPLTVTSAQKNPTAFYLCASRSTPSNTEAFFGQGTRLTVV.

The chain uses TRBV2 and TRBJ1-5; D is perhaps TRBD1 (6 bases). CDR1 and CDR2 (germline): SNHLY, FYNNEI. This CDR3 spans 14 amino acids. The ends were cut back, 3 bases at V and 7 bases at J, with 13 bases in the middle. CDR3 nucleotides: TGTGCCAGCAGTGAGGCGCAGGGGTGGCAGCCCCAGCATTTT. Translated: CASSEAQGWQPQHF.

This chain uses TRBV10-3 with TRBJ2-1; TRBD2 aligns across 7 bases. V was clipped by 2 bases and J by 0 bases; unmatched bases: 7. The germline V gene encodes CDR1 ENHRY and CDR2 SYGVKD. The CDR3 is 17 residues long. CDR3: CAISEGVGGSSYNEQFF. Here the CDR3 DNA reads TGTGCCATCAGTGAGGGGGTCGGGGGGAGCTCCTACAATGAGCAGTTCTTC.

The chain recombines TRBV5-4 with TRBJ2-3, with TRBD2 matching over 12 bases. Germline V gives CDR1 SGHNT, CDR2 YYREEE (reference sequence). The CDR3 is 14 residues long. The J segment lost 8 bases and the V segment lost 3 bases, leaving 4 bases of the junction unmatched. This CDR3 is CASSSLTSGSTQYF. The CDR3 DNA sequence: TGTGCCAGCAGCTCGTTGACTAGCGGGAGTACGCAGTATTTT. Full variable domain (outside the CDR3, taken from reference TRBV5-4 and TRBJ2-3): ETGVTQSPTHLIKTRGQQVTLRCSSQSGHNTVSWYQQALGQGPQFIFQYYREEENGRGNFPPRFSGLQFPNYSSELNVNALELDDSALYLCASSSLTSGSTQYFGPGTRLTVL.

This clone occurred a few times. This chain links TRBV4-1 with TRBJ1-4; D gene ambiguous. This CDR3 is built from 14 residues. CDR1 and CDR2 from the germline V gene are MGHRA and YSYEKL. Trimming took off 0 bases at V and 7 bases at J, with 9 bases between the two ends. CDR3 sequence: CASSQEGLPEKLFF. The CDR3 nucleotides are TGCGCCAGCAGCCAAGAGGGCCTGCCTGAAAAACTGTTTTTT.

There are a few counts of this clone. The sample contains more than one DNA sequence encoding this CDR3. CDR3: CASSSGLAGVETQYF. CDR3 bases: TGTGCCAGCAGCTCCGGACTAGCGGGGGTGGAGACCCAGTACTTC. The rearrangement uses TRBV7-9 and TRBJ2-5; TRBD2 agrees at 13 bases. The CDR3 runs to 15 residues. Losses at the gene ends were 4 bases for V and 5 bases for J; bases not matched to a gene: 4. In germline, CDR1 is SEHNR, CDR2 FQNEAQ (reference sequence). Variable domain in full (rest from reference TRBV7-9 and TRBJ2-5): DTGVSQNPRHKITKRGQNVTFRCDPISEHNRLYWYRQTLGQGPEFLTYFQNEAQLEKSRLLSDRFSAERPKGSFSTLEIQRTEQGDSAMYLCASSSGLAGVETQYFGPGTRLLVL.

The chain uses TRBV4-2 and TRBJ2-2; TRBD1 matches at 9 bases. This CDR3 has 17 residues. V was clipped by 3 bases and J by 3 bases; unmatched bases: 8. The germline CDR1 and CDR2 sequences are LGHNA and YNFKEQ. This CDR3 reads CASSQRGQGSYTGELFF. CDR3 sequence (DNA): TGTGCCAGCAGCCAGAGAGGACAGGGGTCGTACACCGGGGAGCTGTTTTTT.

The chain couples TRBV4-1 to TRBJ1-1; D gene uncertain. CDR3 length: 14 residues. Germline V gene lookup returns CDR1 MGHRA and CDR2 YSYEKL. V shed 1 base and J shed 3 bases, with 9 bases lying between them. This CDR3 reads CASSQVSGDTEAFF. The CDR3 DNA is TGCGCCAGCAGCCAAGTCAGCGGCGACACTGAAGCTTTCTTT.

The chain is built from TRBV11-2 and TRBJ2-7; TRBD1 is a possible D gene (5 bases). CDR1 is SGHAT, CDR2 FQNNGV, per germline. The V end lost 0 bases, the J end lost 10 bases, and 13 bases lay between the germline ends. CDR3 length: 13 residues. The CDR3 loop reads CASSLDRGVIQYF. DNA for the CDR3: TGTGCCAGCAGCTTAGATAGGGGTGTAATTCAGTACTTC.

V usage is TRBV2 and J usage is TRBJ2-7; D perhaps matches TRBD2 (5 bases). Germline CDR1 is SNHLY and CDR2 is FYNNEI. The CDR3 is 13 residues long. V was cut by 6 bases and J by 5 bases, with 14 bases left in between. The CDR3 coding sequence is TGTGCCAGCAGAGGACTTTCGGGCGACGAGCAGTACTTC. Its protein product is CASRGLSGDEQYF.

This clone was counted only a few times. The chain links TRBV28 to TRBJ2-7; maybe TRBD2 (5 bases). The germline CDR1 and CDR2 sequences are MDHEN and SYDVKM. CDR3 length equals 14 residues. Trimming took off 3 bases at V and 2 bases at J, with 11 bases between the two ends. Here the CDR3 reads CASSFAGGTYEQYF. CDR3 coding DNA: TGTGCCAGCAGTTTTGCGGGTGGGACCTACGAGCAGTACTTC.